These 11 T cell receptor beta chains were sequenced from one sample in a study of blood T cell repertoires in COVID-19. Produced via immunoSEQ multiplex PCR; TCRdb's table is partial and in-frame only. Of 350,000 or so clones listed, more than 85% are singletons. The sequenced material came from PBMCs or T cells enriched from blood (not recorded which). The receptors derive from a woman aged 30 to 39 who had recovered from COVID-19.

The rearrangement uses TRBV10-3 and TRBJ2-3, with TRBD2 matching 8 bases. This CDR3 is built from 14 residues. V lost 6 bases and J lost 5; bases outside the gene matches: 7. CDR1 is ENHRY, CDR2 SYGVKD, per germline. The CDR3 DNA reads as TGTGCCATCAGCCCGGGACTAGTAATAGATACGCAGTATTTT. Protein product: CAISPGLVIDTQYF.

V gene TRBV5-4 combines with J gene TRBJ1-2; D is unclear. This CDR3 has 13 residues. CDR1 and CDR2 (germline): SGHNT, YYREEE (reference sequence). With 4 bases removed from V and 4 bases from J, the gap between germline ends came to 11 bases. DNA of the CDR3: TGTGCCAGCAGCAGACCCGAGGGCTATGGCTACACCTTC. Its translation: CASSRPEGYGYTF.

Here the CDR3 DNA reads TGTGCCAGCAGTTCCGTCCGGGTATCGCTGAATCAGCCCCAGCATTTT. This sequence encodes CASSSVRVSLNQPQHF. The V and J genes are TRBV28 and TRBJ1-5; D remains ambiguous. Trimming removed 4 bases at V and 4 bases at J, with 17 bases between. CDR1 and CDR2 (germline): MDHEN, SYDVKM. The CDR3 is 16 amino acids.

The rearrangement uses TRBV5-8 and TRBJ1-2, with D possibly TRBD1 on 5 matching bases. The germline CDR1 and CDR2 sequences are SGHTS and YDEGEE. The length of the CDR3 is 11 residues. V was trimmed by 4 bases and J by 8 bases, leaving 9 bases between them. The CDR3 is CASSRTSGYTF. CDR3 in DNA: TGTGCCAGCAGCCGGACATCGGGCTACACCTTC.

V is TRBV7-9 and J is TRBJ2-7, with TRBD1 identical over 10 bases. Germline CDR1 reads SEHNR; CDR2 reads FQNEAQ (reference sequence). V was clipped by 5 bases and J by 1 base; unmatched bases: 5. The CDR3 has 15 residues. The CDR3 nucleotides are TGTGCCAGCAGCAGTCGGACAGGGGGATCCTACGAGCAGTACTTC. Protein sequence: CASSSRTGGSYEQYF.

The chain joins TRBV7-5 to TRBJ1-2; the D call in the table, TRBD1, was not verified against the DNA. TRBV7-5 is a listed pseudogene. CDR3 length equals 17 residues. Here the CDR3 reads CARSLVPSRQGAGGYTF. CDR3 in DNA: TGTGCCAGAAGCTTAGTACCCTCCAGACAGGGTGCAGGTGGCTACACCTTC.

The rearrangement links TRBV30 to TRBJ2-7; D perhaps matches TRBD1 (6 bases). There are 13 residues in the CDR3. Trimming stripped 6 bases from V and 6 bases from J, with 18 bases between. In germline, CDR1 is GTSNPN, CDR2 SVGIG (reference sequence). CDR3: CACQDRYVREQYF. The CDR3 region has the DNA TGTGCCTGTCAGGACAGATATGTACGCGAGCAGTACTTC.

The rearrangement links TRBV9 to TRBJ2-2; 9 bases fit TRBD1. There are 15 residues in the CDR3. Per the germline V gene, CDR1 is SGDLS and CDR2 is YYNGEE. Germline trimming cut 1 base from V and 5 bases from J; bases unmatched to any gene: 3. The chain's CDR3 is CASSVTGQGTGELFF. For the CDR3, the DNA is TGTGCCAGCAGCGTAACGGGACAGGGAACCGGGGAGCTGTTTTTT.

This chain connects TRBV12-3 or TRBV12-4 to TRBJ2-5; perhaps TRBD1 as D (5 bases). V shed 3 bases and J shed 5 bases, with 10 bases lying between them. The CDR3 extends over 13 amino acids. The CDR3 nucleotides are TGTGCCAGCAGTTTGGGGCTATTGGAGACCCAGTACTTC. This gives the protein CASSLGLLETQYF.

The chain recombines TRBV4-2 with TRBJ2-7, with D perhaps matching TRBD1 (5 bases). V gave up 4 bases and J gave up 1 base, with 8 bases separating them. CDR3 length: 13 amino acids. Germline V gives CDR1 LGHNA, CDR2 YNFKEQ. In nucleotides, the CDR3 is TGTGCCAGCAGCCTTGACAGTTCCTACGAGCAGTACTTC. Protein sequence: CASSLDSSYEQYF.

The rearrangement uses TRBV5-6 and TRBJ2-7; 8 bases fit TRBD2. CDR3 size: 14 residues. The V gene end was trimmed by 0 bases and the J gene end by 4 bases; junction bases not matched to a gene: 3. The germline gives CDR1 SGHDT, CDR2 YYEEEE. The CDR3 loop reads CASSLGTSSYEQYF. CDR3 in DNA: TGTGCCAGCAGCTTGGGGACTAGCTCTTACGAGCAGTACTTC.